This TCR beta chain appears in the sequencing data of a study of T cell responses to AZD1222 COVID-19 vaccine. Across the study: Pooling was applied to second doses at about 4 or about 12 weeks. General observations from the study: Spike-specific TCR breadth and depth both grew after two AZD1222 doses. White British people made up most donors, females outnumbered males, and clonal diversity was possibly underestimated.

This clone was recorded a few times. Antigen: not known. Repertoires were generated with immunoSEQ multiplex PCR, while TCRdb's copy carries only in-frame clones and drops some. Altogether about 110,000 clones are present, approximately 91% being singletons, with the ten largest covering about 15%. Sample: peripheral blood, taken on day 0 of AZD1222 vaccination. This sequence originates from an adult in good health.

CDR3 loop: CASSQQGLNEQFF. The DNA of the CDR3 is TGTGCCAGCAGCCAACAGGGGCTCAATGAGCAGTTCTTC. V is TRBV11-1 and J is TRBJ2-1, with 7 bases that match TRBD1. Germline CDR1 SGHAT, CDR2 FQDESV (reference sequence). The CDR3 contains 13 residues. Trimming took 5 bases from V and 6 from J; bases not matched to a gene: 4.